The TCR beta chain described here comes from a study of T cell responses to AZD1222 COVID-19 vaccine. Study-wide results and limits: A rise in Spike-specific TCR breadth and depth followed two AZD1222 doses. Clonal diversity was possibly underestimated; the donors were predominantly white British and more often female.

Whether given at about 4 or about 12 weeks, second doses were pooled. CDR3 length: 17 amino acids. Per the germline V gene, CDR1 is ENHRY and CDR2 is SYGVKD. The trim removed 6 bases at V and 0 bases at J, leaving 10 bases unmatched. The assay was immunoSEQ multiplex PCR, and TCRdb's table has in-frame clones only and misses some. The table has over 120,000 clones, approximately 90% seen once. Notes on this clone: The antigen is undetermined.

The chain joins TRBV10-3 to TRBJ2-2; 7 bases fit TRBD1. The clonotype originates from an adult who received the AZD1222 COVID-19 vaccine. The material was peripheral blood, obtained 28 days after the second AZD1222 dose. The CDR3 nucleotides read TGTGCCATCAGGAAAATGACAGGGAGCACGAACACCGGGGAGCTGTTTTTT. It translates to CAIRKMTGSTNTGELFF.